These 8 T cell receptor beta chains were sequenced from one sample in a study of T cell responses to AZD1222 COVID-19 vaccine (dated by TCRdb to the early 2020s). The label giving this sample's time point can be read as: about 28 days (+/-7) after the second vaccine dose. The library came from the immunoSEQ multiplex PCR assay. Imported from immuneACCESS, the table was reduced by TCRdb to in-frame sequences with V and J called. These copies leave out some clones; in studies compared against another copy, an unresolved V gene accounts for under half, and the cause of the remainder is not known. The sample table holds around 99,000 clones, of which approximately 90% were seen once. The ten largest clones add up to 6.5% to 8.5% of the sample. The sequences come from peripheral blood, collected 28 days after the second AZD1222 dose. These receptors were taken from an adult who received the AZD1222 COVID-19 vaccine.

This sequence joins TRBV5-1 and TRBJ1-2; D gene uncertain. V was clipped by 6 bases and J by 7 bases, with 16 bases between them. This CDR3 is 13 amino acids long. Looked up from germline, CDR1 is SGHRS and CDR2 is YFSETQ. Written as DNA, the CDR3 is TGCGCCAGCACCGATCAGCAGGAAGTTGGCTACACCTTC. It yields the protein CASTDQQEVGYTF.

The V call is TRBV27, the J call TRBJ1-2, with a tentative D call TRBD1 (5 bases). The CDR3 sequence is 15 residues long. Between the trimmed V and J ends, which lost 4 bases and 4 bases, there was a span of 16 bases. CDR1 MNHEY and CDR2 SMNVEV come from the germline V gene (reference sequence). CDR3 in DNA: TGTGCCAGCAGTTCGCCCACAACAGGAGCCTATGGCTACACCTTC. Translation gives CASSSPTTGAYGYTF.

The gene calls are TRBV2 and TRBJ1-1; TRBD1 matches 7 bases. V was clipped by 10 bases and J by 0 bases; unmatched bases: 11. Germline CDR1 is SNHLY and CDR2 is FYNNEI. CDR3 length: 15 amino acids. CDR3 sequence reads: CATLHRTGMNTEAFF. The CDR3 bases are TGTGCCACCTTACACCGGACAGGCATGAACACTGAAGCTTTCTTT.

The rearrangement links TRBV11-2 to TRBJ2-1, with 8 bases matching TRBD2. Germline CDR1 SGHAT, CDR2 FQNNGV. This CDR3 has 18 residues. Trimming at V came to 5 bases and at J to 3 bases, leaving 15 bases not matched to a gene. The CDR3 DNA sequence: TGTGCCAGCAGCGACCCCCCCCAAAGCGGGAGATTCTACAATGAGCAGTTCTTC. Amino acid sequence: CASSDPPQSGRFYNEQFF. The whole variable domain, filled in from reference TRBV11-2 and TRBJ2-1, reads EAGVAQSPRYKIIEKRQSVAFWCNPISGHATLYWYQQILGQGPKLLIQFQNNGVVDDSQLPKDRFSAERLKGVDSTLKIQPAKLEDSAVYLCASSDPPQSGRFYNEQFFGPGTRLTVL.

This clone was recorded once. This rearrangement joins TRBV1 to TRBJ1-5; the table's D call of TRBD1 was not tested on the DNA. TRBV1 is reported as a pseudogene. The CDR3 sequence is 13 residues long. The CDR3: CTSSGDRVRPQHF. CDR3 in DNA: TGCACCAGCAGCGGAGACAGGGTACGGCCCCAGCATTTT.

The CDR3 bases are TGCGCCAGCAGCTTTGGGGACAGGAGCTTCGGCTACACCTTC. Translating gives CASSFGDRSFGYTF. The chain combines TRBV5-1 with TRBJ1-2, with 8 bases fitting TRBD1. V gave up 2 bases and J gave up 8 bases; unmatched junction bases: 8. The CDR3 is made up of 14 amino acids. CDR1 is SGHRS, CDR2 YFSETQ, per germline.

V usage is TRBV12-3 or TRBV12-4 and J usage is TRBJ1-1, with 7 nucleotides matching TRBD1. This CDR3 is built from 13 residues. Trimming cost V 6 bases and J 11 bases; bases outside gene matches: 12. The DNA of the CDR3 is TGTGCCAGCAGAGCTACTGAGACAGGGCGGGCTTTCTTT. Translating gives CASRATETGRAFF.

This chain connects TRBV28 to TRBJ2-6; unclear D gene. CDR1 is MDHEN and CDR2 is SYDVKM in the germline V gene. The CDR3 totals 14 residues. V was pared by 8 bases and J by 0 bases, with 8 bases between. The CDR3 nucleotides read TGTGCCAGCGATCCCAGCTCTGGGGCCAACGTCCTGACTTTC. Protein sequence: CASDPSSGANVLTF.